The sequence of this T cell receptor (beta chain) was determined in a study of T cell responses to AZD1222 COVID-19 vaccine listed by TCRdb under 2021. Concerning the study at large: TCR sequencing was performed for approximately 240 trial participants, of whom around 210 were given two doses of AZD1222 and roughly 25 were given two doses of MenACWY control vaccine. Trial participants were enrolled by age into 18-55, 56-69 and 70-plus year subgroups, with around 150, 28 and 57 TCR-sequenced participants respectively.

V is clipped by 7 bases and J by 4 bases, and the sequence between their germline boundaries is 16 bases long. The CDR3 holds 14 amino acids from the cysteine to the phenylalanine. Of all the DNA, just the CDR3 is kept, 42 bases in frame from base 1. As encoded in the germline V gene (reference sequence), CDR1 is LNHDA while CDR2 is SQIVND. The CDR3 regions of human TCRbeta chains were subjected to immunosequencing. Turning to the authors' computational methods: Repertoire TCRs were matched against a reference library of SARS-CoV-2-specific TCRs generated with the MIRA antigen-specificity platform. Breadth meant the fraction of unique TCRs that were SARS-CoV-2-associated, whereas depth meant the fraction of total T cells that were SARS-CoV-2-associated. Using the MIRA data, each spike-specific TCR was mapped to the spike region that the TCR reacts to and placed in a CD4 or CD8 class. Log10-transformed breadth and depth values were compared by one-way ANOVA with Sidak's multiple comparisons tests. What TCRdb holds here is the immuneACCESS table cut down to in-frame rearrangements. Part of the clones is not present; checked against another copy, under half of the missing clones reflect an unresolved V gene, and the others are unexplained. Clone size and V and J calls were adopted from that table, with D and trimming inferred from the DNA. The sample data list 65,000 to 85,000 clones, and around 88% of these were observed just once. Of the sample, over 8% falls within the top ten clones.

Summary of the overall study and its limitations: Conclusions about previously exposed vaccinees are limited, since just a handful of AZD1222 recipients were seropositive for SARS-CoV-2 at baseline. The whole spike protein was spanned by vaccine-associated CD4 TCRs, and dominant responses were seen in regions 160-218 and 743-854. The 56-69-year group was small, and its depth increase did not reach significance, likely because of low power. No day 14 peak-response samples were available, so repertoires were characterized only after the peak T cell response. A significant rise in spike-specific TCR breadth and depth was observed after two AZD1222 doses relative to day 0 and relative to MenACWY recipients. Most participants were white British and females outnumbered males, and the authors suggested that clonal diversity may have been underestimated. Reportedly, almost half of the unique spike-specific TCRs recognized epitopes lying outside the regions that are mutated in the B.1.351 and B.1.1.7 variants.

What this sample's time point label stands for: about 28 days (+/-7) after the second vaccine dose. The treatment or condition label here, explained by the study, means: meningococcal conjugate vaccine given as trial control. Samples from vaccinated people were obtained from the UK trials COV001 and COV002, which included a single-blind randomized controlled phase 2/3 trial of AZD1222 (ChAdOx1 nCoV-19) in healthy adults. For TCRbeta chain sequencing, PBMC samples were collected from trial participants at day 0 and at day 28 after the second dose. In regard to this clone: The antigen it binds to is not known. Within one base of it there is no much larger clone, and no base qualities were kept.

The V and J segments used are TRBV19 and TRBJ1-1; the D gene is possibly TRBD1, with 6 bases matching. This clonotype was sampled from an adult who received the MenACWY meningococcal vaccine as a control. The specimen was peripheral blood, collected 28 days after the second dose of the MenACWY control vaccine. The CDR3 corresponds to CASTETGVATEAFF. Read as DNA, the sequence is TGTGCCAGTACCGAGACAGGTGTGGCCACTGAAGCTTTCTTT.